This TCR beta chain originates from a study of regulatory T cells in long-lasting Graves disease. Arm-PCR with iRepertoire HTBI primers amplified the CDR3 regions for these TCR beta libraries. TCRdb re-called the multiplex PCR reads through MiXCR, storing one row per CDR3 protein. Here the sample spans over 450,000 distinct CDR3 sequences, roughly 21% being singletons. In this sample, this clonotype turned up a few times. No antigen is known for it. Time point of the sample: persistent/refractory GD, antithyroid drugs over 5 years with positive TRAb. After RNA was extracted from PBMCs, the TCR library was made from it. General study findings and limits: With some 2,700 shared public clonotypes, persistent patients exceeded new patients, who shared about a thousand. Persistent disease was associated with favored TRBV28 usage and with favored use of TRBJ1-2 and TRBJ2-5.

Trimming took 5 bases from V and 7 from J; bases not matched to a gene: 8. Looked up from germline, CDR1 is SEHNR and CDR2 is FQNEAQ (reference sequence). This CDR3 comprises 15 residues. The source is a female donor with Graves disease. The chain links TRBV7-9 to TRBJ1-6; the match to TRBD1 covers 7 bases. Sequenced material: peripheral blood mononuclear cells (PBMCs), taken when the disease was refractory, from a patient treated with antithyroid drugs. The CDR3 spells CASSPPGQLNSPLHF. CDR3 nucleotide sequence: TGTGCCAGCAGCCCGCCGGGACAGTTGAATTCACCCCTCCACTTT.